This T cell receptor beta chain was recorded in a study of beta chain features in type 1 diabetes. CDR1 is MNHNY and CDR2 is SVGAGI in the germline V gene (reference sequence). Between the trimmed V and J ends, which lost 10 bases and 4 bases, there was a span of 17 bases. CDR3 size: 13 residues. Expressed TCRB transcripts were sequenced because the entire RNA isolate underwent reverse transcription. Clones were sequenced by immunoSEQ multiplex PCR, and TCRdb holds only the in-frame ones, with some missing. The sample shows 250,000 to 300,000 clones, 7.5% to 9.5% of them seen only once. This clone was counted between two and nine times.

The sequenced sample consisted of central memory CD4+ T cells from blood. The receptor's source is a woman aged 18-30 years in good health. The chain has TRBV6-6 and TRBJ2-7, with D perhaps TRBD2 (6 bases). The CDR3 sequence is CAITGSDGYEQYF. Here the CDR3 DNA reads TGTGCCATCACCGGGAGCGACGGGTACGAGCAGTACTTC.